Below, 8 T cell receptor beta chains from the same sample are listed, as sequenced in a study of response to subunit inactivated influenza vaccine. TCRdb independently ran MiXCR on the RT-PCR reads; one entry per CDR3 protein. Here the sample spans 150,000 to 200,000 distinct CDR3 sequences, roughly 11% being singletons. The specimen comprised non-naive T cells sorted from PBMCs, sampled roughly 6 weeks after vaccination. These receptors originate from a man aged 50 to 60 who received an inactivated influenza vaccine.

The CDR3: CASSQVLTNYGYTF. For the CDR3, the DNA is TGTGCCAGCAGCCAAGTTCTCACTAACTATGGCTACACCTTC. The V gene is TRBV3-1, the J gene TRBJ1-2; D ambiguous. Per the germline V gene, CDR1 is LGHDT and CDR2 is YNNKEL (reference sequence). This CDR3 spans 14 amino acids. Trimming left V 1 base short and J 0 bases short, with 6 bases between.

This clonotype was found many times. V and J are TRBV20-1 and TRBJ2-2, with 7 positions matching TRBD2. V was pared by 2 bases and J by 5 bases, with 8 bases of the junction left unmatched. This CDR3 has 15 residues. Germline V lookup: CDR1 DFQATT, CDR2 SNEGSKA (reference sequence). The CDR3 sequence: CSARRPSGPTGELFF. The CDR3 DNA is TGCAGTGCTAGACGTCCTAGCGGACCGACCGGGGAGCTGTTTTTT.

In this sample, this clonotype turned up a few times. The chain recombines TRBV12-3 or TRBV12-4 with TRBJ2-1, with D unclear. The CDR3 sequence is 14 residues long. V lost 6 bases and J lost 9, with 18 bases in between. The CDR3 is CASRTQASRIEQFF. The CDR3 coding sequence is TGTGCCAGCAGAACCCAAGCCTCTAGAATTGAGCAGTTCTTC.

This clonotype appeared a few times. V and J are TRBV6-1 and TRBJ2-2; no clear D. CDR1 MNHNS and CDR2 SASEGT come from the germline V gene. The CDR3 has 15 residues. Trimming removed 6 bases at V and 10 bases at J, with 21 bases between. CDR3 DNA: TGTGCCAGCAGCGAGCTTCGGCCTCCCTTGGCGGAGCTGTTTTTT. The encoded protein is CASSELRPPLAELFF.

The J gene is TRBJ2-3, the V gene TRBV6-5; perhaps D is TRBD1 or TRBD2 (6 bases each). V dropped 6 bases and J dropped 1 base, with 17 bases sitting between them. CDR3 size: 16 residues. Germline CDR1 is MNHEY and CDR2 is SVGAGI. CDR3 loop: CASRSDRSGGTDTQYF. The DNA for the CDR3 is TGTGCCAGCAGAAGTGACAGGTCGGGGGGCACAGATACGCAGTATTTT.

This clonotype was detected many times. The chain carries TRBV5-1 and TRBJ1-6; D uncertain. V shed 1 base and J shed 0 bases, with 8 bases lying between them. The germline V gene encodes CDR1 SGHRS and CDR2 YFSETQ. The CDR3 sequence is 16 residues long. The CDR3 sequence: CASSLKLSSYNSPLHF. CDR3 nucleotides: TGCGCCAGCAGCTTGAAGCTGAGCTCCTATAATTCACCCCTCCACTTT.

V usage is TRBV11-3 and J usage is TRBJ2-7; 8 positions match TRBD1. This CDR3 comprises 16 residues. Germline V gene lookup returns CDR1 SGHNT and CDR2 YENEEA. V lost 1 base and J lost 3; bases outside the gene matches: 8. The CDR3 region is CASSLVGTGLNYEQYF. For the CDR3, the DNA is TGTGCCAGCAGCTTAGTAGGGACAGGCTTAAACTACGAGCAGTACTTC.

The chain has TRBV5-5 and TRBJ2-2, with TRBD2 matching 8 bases. There are 17 residues in the CDR3. The germline V gene has CDR1 SGHKS and CDR2 YYEKEE (reference sequence). Trimming cost V 4 bases and J 1 base; bases outside gene matches: 9. CDR3 nucleotide sequence: TGTGCCAGCAGCCCCCTCGGGGGGGCCTGGAACACCGGGGAGCTGTTTTTT. It encodes CASSPLGGAWNTGELFF.